This T cell receptor beta chain was sequenced during a study of blood T cell repertoires in COVID-19. For the study at large: Samples of COVID-19 (acute and convalescent) were obtained from the United States, Italy and Spain. The cDNA or gDNA used as material had been derived from T cells, B-cell-depleted T cells, or PBMCs.

The germline CDR1 and CDR2 sequences are SGHTA and FQGNSA. The ends were cut back, 5 bases at V and 1 base at J, with 11 bases in the middle. The length of the CDR3 is 14 residues. Repertoires were generated with immunoSEQ multiplex PCR, while TCRdb's copy carries only in-frame clones and drops some. Of about 40,000 clones in the sample, about 88% were seen once. In this sample, this clone turned up once. The V call is TRBV7-2, the J call TRBJ2-5; maybe TRBD1 (6 bases). The clonotype comes from a human donor in a cohort sampled during active COVID-19. The sequencing sample was made of peripheral blood. The CDR3 DNA follows: TGTGCCAGCAGCAGAGGACAGAGCCAAGAGACCCAGTACTTC. Translating it yields CASSRGQSQETQYF.